This T cell receptor beta chain originates from a study of blood T cell repertoires in COVID-19. In the study overall: Some COVID-19 samples were acute and others convalescent; all came from the United States, Italy and Spain. The analysed material was cDNA or gDNA that came from T cells, B-cell-depleted T cells, or PBMCs.

Seattle cases were enrolled at active infection and followed longitudinally. Methods used by the authors: The assay estimated nucleated cells by amplifying reference gene primers. Repertoires were generated with immunoSEQ multiplex PCR, while TCRdb's copy carries only in-frame clones and drops some. V, J and clone size reflect that table, while D and trimming were determined from the DNA. The sample contains 200,000 to 250,000 clones, approximately 80% of which appear only once. After removal of 2 bases from V and 4 bases from J, the junction contained 11 bases not matched to a gene. The CDR3 sequence is 17 residues long. The germline V gene has CDR1 SGHRS and CDR2 YFSETQ.

The receptor was derived from a woman older than 75 with COVID-19, enrolled during active disease. This sequence joins TRBV5-1 and TRBJ1-3; 8 positions match TRBD1. The sample was peripheral blood. For the CDR3, the DNA is TGCGCCAGCAGCTTAAGGACAGGGAACATAGCGGGAAACACCATATATTTT. The encoded protein is CASSLRTGNIAGNTIYF.